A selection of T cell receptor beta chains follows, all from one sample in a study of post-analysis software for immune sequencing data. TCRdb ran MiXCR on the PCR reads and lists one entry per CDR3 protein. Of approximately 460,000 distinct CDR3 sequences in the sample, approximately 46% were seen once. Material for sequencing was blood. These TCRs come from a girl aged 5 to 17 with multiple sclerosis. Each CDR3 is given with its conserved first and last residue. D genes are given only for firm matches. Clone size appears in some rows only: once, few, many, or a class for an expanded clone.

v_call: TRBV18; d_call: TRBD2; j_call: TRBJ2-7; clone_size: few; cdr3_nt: TGTGCCAGCTCACCACCGGGAGGGCCGGGCGAGCAGTACTTC; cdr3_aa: CASSPPGGPGEQYF
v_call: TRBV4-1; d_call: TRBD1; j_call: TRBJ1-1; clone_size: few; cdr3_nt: TGCGCCAGCAAGAAACAGGGGGCCGGAACTGAAGCTTTCTTT; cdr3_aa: CASKKQGAGTEAFF
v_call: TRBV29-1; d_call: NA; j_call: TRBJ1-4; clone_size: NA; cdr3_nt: TGCAGCGTTGGCTGGGGGGCCCTACTGTTTTTT; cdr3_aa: CSVGWGALLFF
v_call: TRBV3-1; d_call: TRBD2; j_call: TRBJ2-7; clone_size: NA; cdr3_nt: TGTACCAGCAGCCAAGAAGTCATTCATAGCGGGCAACGCCTTCCCTACGAGCAGTACTTC; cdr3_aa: CTSSQEVIHSGQRLPYEQYF
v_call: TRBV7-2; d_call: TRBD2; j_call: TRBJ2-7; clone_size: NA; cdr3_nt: TGTGCCAGCAGCTTTGAAGCGGGAAGGAACAATGAGCAGTACTTC; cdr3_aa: CASSFEAGRNNEQYF
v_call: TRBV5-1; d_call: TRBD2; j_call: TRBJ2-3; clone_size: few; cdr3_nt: TGCGCCAGCAGCTTGGATGCTACGACTAGCGGGATTGGTACGCAGTATTTT; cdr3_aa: CASSLDATTSGIGTQYF
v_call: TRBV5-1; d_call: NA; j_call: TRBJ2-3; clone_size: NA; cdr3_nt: TGCGCCAGCAGCCGACAGACGTTCACAGATACGCAGTATTTT; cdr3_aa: CASSRQTFTDTQYF
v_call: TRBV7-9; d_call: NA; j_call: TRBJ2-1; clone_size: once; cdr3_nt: TGTGCCAGCAGCTTAGGTTTTGTCGGGAGCGGCAATGAGCAGTTCTTC; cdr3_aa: CASSLGFVGSGNEQFF
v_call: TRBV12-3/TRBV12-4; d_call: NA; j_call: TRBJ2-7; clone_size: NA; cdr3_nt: TGTGCCAGCAGTTTAAATGCCTACGAGCAGTACTTC; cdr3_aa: CASSLNAYEQYF
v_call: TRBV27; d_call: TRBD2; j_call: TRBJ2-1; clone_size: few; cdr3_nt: TGTGCCAGCAGTTTCGGCGGGAGTAGTGGTGAGCAGTTCTTC; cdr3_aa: CASSFGGSSGEQFF
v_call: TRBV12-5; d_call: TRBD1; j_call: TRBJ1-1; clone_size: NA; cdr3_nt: TGTGCTAGTGGTTTGGGAAGAGGACAGGGGTCAGACACTGAAGCTTTCTTT; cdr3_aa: CASGLGRGQGSDTEAFF
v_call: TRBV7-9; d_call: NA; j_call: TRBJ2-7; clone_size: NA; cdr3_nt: TGTGCCAGCAGCCCCTCTCGCTACGAGCAGTACTTC; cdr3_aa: CASSPSRYEQYF
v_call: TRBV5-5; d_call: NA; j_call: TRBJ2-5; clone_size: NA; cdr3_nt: TGTGCCAGCAGTGCGGTCCGGGACACCCAAGAGACCCAGTACTTC; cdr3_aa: CASSAVRDTQETQYF
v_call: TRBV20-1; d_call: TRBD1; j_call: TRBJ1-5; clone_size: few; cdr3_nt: TGCAGTGCTAGTGGTCCGGGACAGGGGGCTGGTCAGCCCCAGCATTTT; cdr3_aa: CSASGPGQGAGQPQHF